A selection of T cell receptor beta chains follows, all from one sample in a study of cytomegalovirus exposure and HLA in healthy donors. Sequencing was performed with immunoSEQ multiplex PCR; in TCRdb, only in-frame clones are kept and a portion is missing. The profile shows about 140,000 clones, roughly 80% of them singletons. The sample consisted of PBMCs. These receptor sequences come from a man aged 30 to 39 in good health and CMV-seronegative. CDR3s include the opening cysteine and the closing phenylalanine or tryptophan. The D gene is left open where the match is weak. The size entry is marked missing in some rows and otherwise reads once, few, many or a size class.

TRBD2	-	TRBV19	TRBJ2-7	CASSTIAGETSYEQYF	TGTGCCAGTAGTACCATAGCGGGAGAGACTTCCTACGAGCAGTACTTC
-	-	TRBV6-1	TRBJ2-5	CASGTPQYF	TGTGCCAGCGGGACTCCCCAGTACTTC
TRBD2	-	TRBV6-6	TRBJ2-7	CASPSRAGGSGEQYF	TGTGCCAGCCCGTCTCGGGCGGGAGGGTCGGGGGAGCAGTACTTC
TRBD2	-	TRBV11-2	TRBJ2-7	CASTLGGKQSEQYF	TGTGCCAGCACCCTGGGAGGGAAGCAGAGCGAGCAGTACTTC
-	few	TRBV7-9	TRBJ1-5	CASSPGQNSNQPQHF	TGTGCCAGCAGCCCCGGACAGAATAGCAATCAGCCCCAGCATTTT
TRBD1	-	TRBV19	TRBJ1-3	CASSNQGAGNTIYF	TGTGCCAGTAGTAACCAGGGGGCTGGAAACACCATATATTTT
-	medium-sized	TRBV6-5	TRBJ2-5	CASSYFLQGKETQYF	TGTGCCAGCAGTTACTTTCTCCAGGGAAAAGAGACCCAGTACTTC
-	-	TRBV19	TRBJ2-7	CASSMGQALYEQYF	TGTGCCAGTAGTATGGGACAAGCACTGTACGAGCAGTACTTC
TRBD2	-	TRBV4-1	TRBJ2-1	CASSQGPASGPYNEQFF	TGCGCCAGCAGCCAAGGCCCCGCTAGCGGCCCTTACAATGAGCAGTTCTTC
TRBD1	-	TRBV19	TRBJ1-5	CASRTGTGFNQPQHF	TGTGCCAGCAGGACCGGGACAGGATTCAATCAGCCCCAGCATTTT
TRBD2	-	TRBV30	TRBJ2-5	CAWSVTSGMGETQYF	TGTGCCTGGAGTGTAACTAGCGGGATGGGGGAGACCCAGTACTTC
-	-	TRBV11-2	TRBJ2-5	CASSFGATQYF	TGTGCCAGCAGCTTTGGGGCGACCCAGTACTTC
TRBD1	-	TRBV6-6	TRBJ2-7	CASARFIGTGSYEQYF	TGTGCCAGCGCGCGCTTTATAGGGACAGGGAGTTACGAGCAGTACTTC
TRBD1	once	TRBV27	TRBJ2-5	CASSSTGVETQYF	TGTGCCAGCAGTTCGACAGGGGTGGAGACCCAGTACTTC
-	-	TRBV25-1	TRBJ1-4	CASSEGRGKLFF	TGTGCCAGCAGTGAGGGGAGGGGAAAACTGTTTTTT
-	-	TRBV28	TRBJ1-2	CASIIAGSNYGYTF	TGTGCCAGCATCATTGCAGGGTCCAACTATGGCTACACCTTC
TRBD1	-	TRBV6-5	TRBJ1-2	CASSYSTGGYGYTF	TGTGCCAGCAGTTACTCGACAGGGGGCTATGGCTACACCTTC
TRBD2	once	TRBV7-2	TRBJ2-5	CASSPIAGGPGTQYF	TGTGCCAGCAGCCCCATAGCGGGAGGGCCGGGGACCCAGTACTTC
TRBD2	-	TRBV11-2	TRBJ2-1	CASTDGLAWSSYNEQFF	TGTGCCAGCACCGACGGACTAGCGTGGAGCTCCTACAATGAGCAGTTCTTC
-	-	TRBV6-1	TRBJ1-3	CASSEGRGTGNTIYF	TGTGCCAGCAGTGAAGGTCGGGGGACCGGAAACACCATATATTTT
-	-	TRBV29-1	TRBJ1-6	CSVRGQNNSPLHF	TGCAGCGTACGCGGACAGAATAATTCACCCCTCCACTTT
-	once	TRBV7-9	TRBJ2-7	CASSSTPADEQYF	TGTGCCAGCAGCTCTACCCCCGCCGACGAGCAGTACTTC
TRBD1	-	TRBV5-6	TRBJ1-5	CASAFGTGRNQPQHF	TGTGCCAGCGCGTTCGGGACAGGACGAAATCAGCCCCAGCATTTT
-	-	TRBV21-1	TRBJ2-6	CASSKGKISSGANVLTF	TGTGCCAGCAGCAAAGGCAAAATTAGCTCTGGGGCCAACGTCCTGACTTTC
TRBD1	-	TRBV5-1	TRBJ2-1	CASSLGQGAYGEQFF	TGCGCCAGCAGCTTGGGCCAGGGGGCGTACGGGGAGCAGTTCTTC
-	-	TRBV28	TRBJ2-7	CASSLPGASYEQYF	TGTGCCAGCAGTTTACCAGGTGCCTCCTACGAGCAGTACTTC
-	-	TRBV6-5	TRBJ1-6	CASTLTGTSNSPLHF	TGTGCCAGCACCCTAACAGGGACGAGTAATTCACCCCTCCACTTT
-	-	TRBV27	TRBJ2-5	CASSLSAPHIEARETQYF	TGTGCCAGCAGTTTATCAGCCCCTCACATTGAGGCGAGGGAGACCCAGTACTTC
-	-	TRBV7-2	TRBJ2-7	CASSNNRAAYEQYF	TGTGCCAGCAGCAACAACAGGGCCGCCTACGAGCAGTACTTC
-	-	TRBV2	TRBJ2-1	CASNGRSYNEQFF	TGTGCCAGCAACGGGAGAAGTTACAATGAGCAGTTCTTC
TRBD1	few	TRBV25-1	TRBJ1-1	CASSAADRVSEAFF	TGTGCCAGCAGTGCTGCAGACAGGGTGTCGGAAGCTTTCTTT
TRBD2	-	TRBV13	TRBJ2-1	CASTPVGGGYNEQFF	TGTGCCAGCACCCCGGTAGGCGGGGGGTACAATGAGCAGTTCTTC
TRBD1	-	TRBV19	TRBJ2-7	CASSVRTGRREQYF	TGTGCCAGTAGTGTAAGGACAGGGAGGCGCGAGCAGTACTTC
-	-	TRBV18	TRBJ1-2	CASSLRQFYAF	TGTGCCAGCTCACTGCGACAGTTCTACGCCTTC